This passage covers 31 T cell receptor beta chains from one sample sequenced in a study of T-cell reconstitution after alpha-beta-depleted transplantation in children. A library of TCRbeta sequences, prepared with unique molecular identifiers, was generated. TCRdb recomputed calls from the PCR reads with MiXCR, one row per CDR3 protein. This table holds about 420,000 distinct CDR3 sequences, about 16% found once. This specimen consisted of PBMCs, mostly from graft donor cells, obtained 360 days after TCRalphabeta/CD19-depleted stem cell transplant. These receptors were collected from a boy under three years old who had a stem cell transplant for Wiskott-Aldrich syndrome, so the T cells may come from the graft donor.

The chain carries TRBV29-1 and TRBJ2-2, with 9 nucleotides matching TRBD1. The length of the CDR3 is 15 residues. CDR1 is SQVTM and CDR2 is ANQGSEA in the germline V gene. The V segment lost 5 bases and the J segment 6 bases; nucleotides outside the gene matches: 10. The CDR3: CSVLLQGAGAGELFF. The DNA for the CDR3 is TGCAGCGTTTTATTACAGGGGGCAGGCGCCGGGGAGCTGTTTTTT.

This sequence joins TRBV7-6 and TRBJ2-3; D tentatively reads TRBD1 or TRBD2 (5 bases each). Germline V lookup: CDR1 SGHVS, CDR2 FNYEAQ. CDR3 size: 13 residues. V lost 5 bases and J lost 14, with 20 bases in between. CDR3 nucleotide sequence: TGTGCCAGCAGCCCAAGAGGGACCCAGGGCCGGTATTTT. Encoded protein: CASSPRGTQGRYF.

The genes are TRBV4-1 and TRBJ2-5, with D perhaps being TRBD1 or TRBD2 (5 bases each). The CDR3 consists of 18 residues. The germline gives CDR1 MGHRA, CDR2 YSYEKL. V lost 0 bases and J lost 2, with 19 bases in between. The CDR3 coding sequence is TGCGCCAGCAGCCAAGATACGGGATCAGGGTTCGTACAAGAGACCCAGTACTTC. It is translated as CASSQDTGSGFVQETQYF.

V is TRBV18 and J is TRBJ2-6; tentative D call: TRBD1 (6 bases). The CDR3 is 17 residues long. The germline V gene encodes CDR1 KGHSH and CDR2 LQKENI. The V end lost 2 bases, the J end lost 2 bases, and 13 bases lay between the germline ends. In nucleotides, the CDR3 is TGTGCCAGCTCACCATTTCTGGACAGTACTGGGGCCAACGTCCTGACTTTC. Translation: CASSPFLDSTGANVLTF.

The CDR3 here is CASSHGLPLLRTDTQYF. Written as DNA, the CDR3 is TGCGCCAGCAGCCACGGGCTACCCCTACTTCGGACAGATACGCAGTATTTT. This chain links TRBV4-1 with TRBJ2-3; no definite D call. Germline CDR1 and CDR2: MGHRA and YSYEKL. The CDR3 sequence is 17 residues long. Trimming removed 3 bases from V and 3 bases from J, with 19 bases in between.

In its sample, this clonotype was seen many times. The J gene is TRBJ2-1, the V gene TRBV24-1; the match to TRBD2 covers 9 bases. The CDR3 runs to 18 residues. V shed 0 bases and J 5 bases; nucleotides not matched to a gene: 10. Germline V gene data show CDR1 as KGHDR and CDR2 as SFDVKD. The CDR3: CATSDLGSAGGPNNEQFF. The CDR3 DNA sequence: TGTGCCACCAGTGATTTGGGTTCGGCGGGAGGGCCAAACAATGAGCAGTTCTTC.

The V gene is TRBV5-1, the J gene TRBJ2-1; possibly TRBD2 for D (7 bases). The germline V and J ends were trimmed by 4 bases and 1 base, with 18 bases remaining between them. The CDR3 has 17 amino acids. CDR1 SGHRS and CDR2 YFSETQ come from the germline V gene. The CDR3 bases are TGCGCCAGCAGCCCAGGTCCGGGGGGCAGTTCCTACAATGAGCAGTTCTTC. Protein sequence: CASSPGPGGSSYNEQFF. The full variable domain, in which reference TRBV5-1 and TRBJ2-1 provide the parts outside the CDR3, is KAGVTQTPRYLIKTRGQQVTLSCSPISGHRSVSWYQQTPGQGLQFLFEYFSETQRNKGNFPGRFSGRQFSNSRSEMNVSTLELGDSALYLCASSPGPGGSSYNEQFFGPGTRLTVL.

The chain links TRBV5-1 to TRBJ1-1; D is ambiguous. Germline values: CDR1 SGHRS, CDR2 YFSETQ. The V end lost 0 bases, the J end lost 0 bases, and 6 bases lay between the germline ends. The CDR3 is 14 residues long. The CDR3 spells CASSLAQMNTEAFF. The DNA of the CDR3 is TGCGCCAGCAGCTTGGCCCAGATGAACACTGAAGCTTTCTTT. The entire variable domain, with the rest obtained from reference TRBV5-1 and TRBJ1-1, is as follows: KAGVTQTPRYLIKTRGQQVTLSCSPISGHRSVSWYQQTPGQGLQFLFEYFSETQRNKGNFPGRFSGRQFSNSRSEMNVSTLELGDSALYLCASSLAQMNTEAFFGQGTRLTVV.

CDR3 loop: CASRARDRTKPGNEKLFF. The CDR3 region has the DNA TGTGCCAGCAGAGCTAGGGACAGGACAAAGCCGGGTAATGAAAAACTGTTTTTT. The chain uses TRBV28 and TRBJ1-4, with 8 bases that match TRBD1. CDR1 and CDR2 from the germline V gene are MDHEN and SYDVKM. The CDR3 covers 18 residues. V shed 6 bases, J shed 4 bases, and the junction held 16 bases outside the gene matches.

This clonotype has a handful of counts. The chain combines TRBV24-1 with TRBJ2-1; D gene ambiguous. V lost 6 bases to trimming and J lost 0 bases, with 14 bases between them. The CDR3 loop spans 16 amino acids. In germline, CDR1 is KGHDR, CDR2 SFDVKD. As DNA, the CDR3 is TGTGCCACCAGTTCCAGGCGACTCCTCTCCTACAATGAGCAGTTCTTC. Its protein product is CATSSRRLLSYNEQFF.

This clonotype was detected a few times. V usage is TRBV12-3 or TRBV12-4 and J usage is TRBJ1-1, with a weak D call TRBD1 (5 bases). This CDR3 has 12 residues. Trimming removed 1 base from V and 8 bases from J, with 8 bases in between. CDR3 sequence reads: CASSLVDREAFF. In DNA form, the CDR3 reads TGTGCCAGCAGTTTAGTTGACAGAGAAGCTTTCTTT.

This clonotype occurred a few times. The rearrangement uses TRBV5-1 and TRBJ2-3; the match to TRBD2 covers 7 bases. V dropped 5 bases and J dropped 1; count of bases not matched to a gene: 4. The CDR3 has 14 amino acids. Germline V gene data show CDR1 as SGHRS and CDR2 as YFSETQ. In DNA, the CDR3 is TGCGCCAGCAGGCCCACTAGCGGCACAGATACGCAGTATTTT. Translation: CASRPTSGTDTQYF.

This clonotype was picked up many times. V gene TRBV29-1 combines with J gene TRBJ2-3; D is uncertain. The CDR3 is 14 amino acids. Trimming shortened V by 1 base and J by 4 bases, and 12 bases separated the two germline ends. Per the germline V gene, CDR1 is SQVTM and CDR2 is ANQGSEA. The CDR3 reads CSVEVAGLADTQYF. The CDR3 nucleotides are TGCAGCGTTGAAGTCGCCGGCTTAGCAGATACGCAGTATTTT.

On this clonotype itself: The junction does not match germline at one end; this may be a read error. The CDR3 sequence is CASSLGAPRDF. The CDR3 coding sequence is TGTGCCAGCAGCTTGGGTGCCCCCCGAGACTTC. The V call is TRBV7-9, the J call TRBJ2-7; no reliable D call. Germline values: CDR1 SEHNR, CDR2 FQNEAQ (reference sequence). The CDR3 runs 11 residues.

The sample holds a few counts of this clonotype. J is TRBJ2-1 and V is TRBV5-8; a weak D match, TRBD1 (5 bases). CDR1 SGHTS and CDR2 YDEGEE come from the germline V gene. The V gene lost 5 bases and the J gene lost 15 bases, with 12 bases spanning the gap. The CDR3 covers 10 residues. The CDR3 coding sequence is TGTGCCAGCAGTACCTATAGGGGGTTCTTC. Residues: CASSTYRGFF.

The chain combines TRBV29-1 with TRBJ2-3; TRBD2 agrees at 10 bases. This CDR3 is built from 14 residues. Germline CDR1 reads SQVTM; CDR2 reads ANQGSEA. With 5 bases clipped from V and 4 bases from J, the junction kept 6 bases outside the gene matches. The CDR3: CSVFLAGAADTQYF. The CDR3 DNA sequence: TGCAGCGTTTTTCTAGCGGGAGCCGCAGATACGCAGTATTTT.

This clonotype was recorded at least ten times. The chain combines TRBV6-5 with TRBJ2-5; tentatively, D is TRBD2 (6 bases). The germline CDR1 and CDR2 sequences are MNHEY and SVGAGI. The V gene lost 2 bases and the J gene lost 5 bases, with 18 bases spanning the gap. The length of the CDR3 is 16 residues. The DNA of the CDR3 is TGTGCCAGCAGTTACGGGGGGTTATGGGGCCAGGAGACCCAGTACTTC. This sequence encodes CASSYGGLWGQETQYF.

This clonotype showed up just a few times. The chain carries TRBV7-9 and TRBJ1-1; TRBD1 aligns across 9 bases. Trimming at V came to 6 bases and at J to 0 bases, leaving 5 bases not matched to a gene. Germline CDR1 reads SEHNR; CDR2 reads FQNEAQ (reference sequence). This CDR3 is 15 amino acids long. The CDR3 reads CASRNRGRLNTEAFF. CDR3 sequence (DNA): TGTGCCAGCAGGAACAGGGGGCGCTTGAACACTGAAGCTTTCTTT.

V gene TRBV24-1 combines with J gene TRBJ2-3, with TRBD2 identical over 12 bases. The CDR3 spans 14 residues. CDR1 is KGHDR and CDR2 is SFDVKD in the germline V gene. Trimming took 4 bases from V and 13 from J; bases not matched to a gene: 8. For the CDR3, the DNA is TGTGCCACCAGTGAAGGACTAGCGGGGCCCGTGAAGTATTTT. Residues: CATSEGLAGPVKYF.

This clonotype was observed a handful of times. V and J are TRBV6-2 or TRBV6-3 and TRBJ2-3; D might be TRBD1 or TRBD2, each matching 8 bases. Germline CDR1 is MNHEY and CDR2 is SVGEGT. The CDR3 is 16 residues long. Trimming took 6 bases from V and 5 from J, leaving 21 bases between them. The CDR3 reads CASSKDRGLEGDTQYF. CDR3 sequence (DNA): TGTGCCAGCAGCAAAGACAGGGGACTAGAAGGAGATACGCAGTATTTT.

Worth noting for this clonotype: A much larger clone differs by one base, so this may be a read error. V is TRBV20-1 and J is TRBJ2-2, with 10 bases matching TRBD2. Germline loops: CDR1 DFQATT, CDR2 SNEGSKA (reference sequence). The CDR3 is 16 amino acids. CDR3 bases: TGCTGTGCTAGAGATCCGCTAGCGGGAGACACCGGGGAGCTGTTTTTT. It specifies CCARDPLAGDTGELFF.

This clonotype was found a few times. The chain employs TRBV29-1 and TRBJ2-1; 12 bases fit TRBD2. CDR3 length equals 15 residues. Germline-derived CDR1 and CDR2 are SQVTM and ANQGSEA. V lost 7 bases to trimming and J lost 0 bases; unmatched junction nucleotides: 4. CDR3 amino acids: CSATSGGSSYNEQFF. CDR3 sequence (DNA): TGCAGCGCAACTAGCGGGGGGAGCTCCTACAATGAGCAGTTCTTC.

This clonotype was recorded a few times. The gene calls are TRBV7-2 and TRBJ2-7; the D is unclear. Germline V CDR1 and CDR2: SGHTA, FQGNSA. This CDR3 is built from 13 residues. The V and J ends lost 5 bases and 7 bases respectively, with 15 bases between them. The DNA for the CDR3 is TGTGCCAGCAGCCCCGGTAGGGCGAGGGAGCAGTACTTC. This codes for CASSPGRAREQYF.

This clonotype was picked up a small number of times. The chain joins TRBV5-1 to TRBJ2-1; TRBD1 is a possible D gene (7 bases). The length of the CDR3 is 14 residues. With 9 bases removed from V and 6 bases from J, the gap between germline ends came to 19 bases. Germline CDR1 reads SGHRS; CDR2 reads YFSETQ. The CDR3 spells CATQPNRGLNEQFF. CDR3 sequence (DNA): TGCGCCACCCAACCTAACAGGGGACTCAATGAGCAGTTCTTC. Supplemented by reference TRBV5-1 and TRBJ2-1, the full variable domain reads KAGVTQTPRYLIKTRGQQVTLSCSPISGHRSVSWYQQTPGQGLQFLFEYFSETQRNKGNFPGRFSGRQFSNSRSEMNVSTLELGDSALYLCATQPNRGLNEQFFGPGTRLTVL.

CDR3 protein: CASSVRLAARETQYF. CDR3 DNA sequence: TGCGCCAGCAGCGTAAGACTAGCGGCACGGGAGACCCAGTACTTC. The chain is built from TRBV5-1 and TRBJ2-5; 9 nucleotides align to TRBD2. The CDR3 has 15 amino acids. Trimming removed 4 bases from V and 5 bases from J; junction bases left unmatched: 9. CDR1 and CDR2 (germline): SGHRS, YFSETQ.

This clonotype was counted a few times. The chain joins TRBV29-1 to TRBJ2-5, with 7 bases aligning to TRBD2. After removal of 7 bases from V and 7 bases from J, the junction contained 9 bases not matched to a gene. The germline V gene encodes CDR1 SQVTM and CDR2 ANQGSEA. The CDR3 runs 12 residues. The DNA of the CDR3 is TGCAGCGCGGGAGCGGGGTCGGTGACCCAGTACTTC. Its protein is CSAGAGSVTQYF.

This clonotype was counted between two and nine times. V is TRBV7-9 and J is TRBJ2-7; D is possibly TRBD2 (6 bases). CDR1 is SEHNR and CDR2 is FQNEAQ in the germline V gene (reference sequence). CDR3 length: 14 amino acids. Trimming stripped 2 bases from V and 5 bases from J, with 13 bases between. CDR3 region: CASSLSGVANEQYF. For the CDR3, the DNA is TGTGCCAGCAGCTTATCGGGGGTAGCCAACGAGCAGTACTTC. The full variable domain, with the rest looked up from reference TRBV7-9 and TRBJ2-7, is DTGVSQNPRHKITKRGQNVTFRCDPISEHNRLYWYRQTLGQGPEFLTYFQNEAQLEKSRLLSDRFSAERPKGSFSTLEIQRTEQGDSAMYLCASSLSGVANEQYFGPGTRLTVT.

The chain uses TRBV3-1 and TRBJ2-4, with D perhaps TRBD1 (5 bases). The CDR3 is made up of 15 amino acids. Germline CDR1 is LGHDT and CDR2 is YNNKEL (reference sequence). Deletions cut 3 bases from V and 0 bases from J, with 9 bases between. For the CDR3, the DNA is TGTGCCAGCAGCCACGACAGCCTAGCCAAAAACATTCAGTACTTC. It specifies CASSHDSLAKNIQYF.

The chain couples TRBV19 to TRBJ2-5; the D gene is possibly TRBD1 (5 bases). CDR3 length equals 13 residues. V was clipped by 8 bases and J by 1 base, with 11 bases between them. Germline V CDR1 and CDR2: LNHDA, SQIVND (reference sequence). The CDR3 sequence: CASGHTLQETQYF. The CDR3 region has the DNA TGTGCCAGTGGACATACCCTCCAAGAGACCCAGTACTTC. The entire variable domain, with the rest obtained from reference TRBV19 and TRBJ2-5, is as follows: DGGITQSPKYLFRKEGQNVTLSCEQNLNHDAMYWYRQDPGQGLRLIYYSQIVNDFQKGDIAEGYSVSREKKESFPLTVTSAQKNPTAFYLCASGHTLQETQYFGPGTRLLVL.

V gene TRBV5-5 combines with J gene TRBJ2-1, with D perhaps assigned TRBD1 or TRBD2 (5 bases each). Germline V gene data show CDR1 as SGHKS and CDR2 as YYEKEE (reference sequence). V lost 9 bases and J lost 0, with 13 bases in between. The CDR3 contains 14 residues. The CDR3 DNA follows: TGTGCCACCCAGAGGGGTAGCTCCTACAATGAGCAGTTCTTC. Translated: CATQRGSSYNEQFF.

The V and J genes are TRBV29-1 and TRBJ2-7; 7 positions agree with TRBD1. This CDR3 contains 16 residues. Germline CDR1 is SQVTM and CDR2 is ANQGSEA. The trim removed 4 bases at V and 4 bases at J, leaving 16 bases unmatched. CDR3 bases: TGCAGCGTTGGCGGTCCGGGACAGAGAGACCCATACGAGCAGTACTTC. It specifies CSVGGPGQRDPYEQYF.